This T cell receptor beta chain stems from a study of shared clonotypes between healthy human individuals. In the CD4+ fraction, cells were divided into CD45RA+ naive and CD45RA-negative memory subsets. Study-wide results and caveats: Clonotype sharing across several donors was observed for 4.5% to 6.5% of naive CD4 clonotypes. Naive subsets, compared against memory subsets, generally had larger estimated richness values. In contrast to clonotypes shared by all four donors, non-shared clonotypes had lower generation probabilities.

On this clone itself: What it binds is not known.

Method: immunoSEQ multiplex PCR; TCRdb's copy keeps in-frame clones and lacks some. Found here are some 2 million clones, roughly 96% of them singletons; the top ten hold roughly 0.13%. This sequence originates from a man aged 18 to 29 in good health. Sequencing was done on a sample of naive CD4+ T cells sorted from blood. Noted subset: CD45RA+ positively selected.

CDR3 nucleotide sequence: TGTGCCAGCAGCTTAGCGCAGGGACAAGAAGCTTTCTTT. Protein sequence: CASSLAQGQEAFF. The gene calls are TRBV7-9 and TRBJ1-1; D is perhaps TRBD1 (6 bases). The V and J ends lost 0 bases and 8 bases respectively, with 10 bases between them. CDR3 length: 13 amino acids. Germline assignment: CDR1 SEHNR and CDR2 FQNEAQ (reference sequence).